This is a list of T cell receptor beta chains from one sample in a study of CD8+ T cells in alopecia areata. Sequenced by immunoSEQ multiplex PCR; TCRdb stores in-frame clones only, minus some. The profile shows around 180,000 clones, around 60% of them singletons. The sample in question was CD4+ T cells sorted from blood, obtained around week 47, from a patient treated with tofacitinib. The receptors shown here come from a human donor with alopecia areata. Each CDR3 is given with its conserved first and last residue. D genes are given only for firm matches. Size values are once, few and many counts, or a class for expanded clones, and some rows have none.

j_call: TRBJ1-1
d_call: -
v_call: TRBV15
clone_size: -
cdr3_nt: TGTGCCACCAGCAGAGATCGCGGCGAGGGTGTTGAAGCTTTCTTT
cdr3_aa: CATSRDRGEGVEAFF

j_call: TRBJ2-3
d_call: TRBD1
v_call: TRBV11-3
clone_size: -
cdr3_nt: TGTGCCAGCAGCAACCGGGACAGGGGGCAGGATACGCAGTATTTT
cdr3_aa: CASSNRDRGQDTQYF

j_call: TRBJ2-7
d_call: -
v_call: TRBV19
clone_size: few
cdr3_nt: TGTGCCAGTAGTACGGTGGTGGAGCCGACCTACGAGCAGTACTTC
cdr3_aa: CASSTVVEPTYEQYF

j_call: TRBJ2-3
d_call: -
v_call: TRBV29-1
clone_size: -
cdr3_nt: TGCAGCGTTGAGCGGGGCCCCACAGATACGCAGTATTTT
cdr3_aa: CSVERGPTDTQYF

j_call: TRBJ1-2
d_call: -
v_call: TRBV4-3
clone_size: -
cdr3_nt: TGCGCCAGCAGCCAAGTTACACGGGCAGTCAATTATGGCTACACCTTC
cdr3_aa: CASSQVTRAVNYGYTF

j_call: TRBJ1-4
d_call: TRBD1
v_call: TRBV29-1
clone_size: -
cdr3_nt: TGCAGCGCGATGACAGGGACAGCTAATGAAAAACTGTTTTTT
cdr3_aa: CSAMTGTANEKLFF

j_call: TRBJ2-6
d_call: -
v_call: TRBV14
clone_size: many
cdr3_nt: TGTGCCAGCAGCCAAGCAGTCCGACTGGGCTCTGGGGCCAACGTCCTGACTTTC
cdr3_aa: CASSQAVRLGSGANVLTF

j_call: TRBJ2-4
d_call: -
v_call: TRBV30
clone_size: few
cdr3_nt: TGTGCCTCCCTGACTGGGAGTGGGGCCAAAAACATTCAGTACTTC
cdr3_aa: CASLTGSGAKNIQYF

j_call: TRBJ2-2
d_call: TRBD1
v_call: TRBV6-5
clone_size: -
cdr3_nt: TGTGCCAGCAGTTGGGGACAGGGGCCCGGGGAGCTGTTTTTT
cdr3_aa: CASSWGQGPGELFF

j_call: TRBJ2-3
d_call: -
v_call: TRBV7-2
clone_size: few
cdr3_nt: TGTGCCAGCAGCTTAATTGGTGTTGGGGGCAGAGATACGCAGTATTTT
cdr3_aa: CASSLIGVGGRDTQYF

j_call: TRBJ2-3
d_call: TRBD2
v_call: TRBV29-1
clone_size: -
cdr3_nt: TGCAGCGTTGTACGGGGGGGCACAGATACGCAGTATTTT
cdr3_aa: CSVVRGGTDTQYF

j_call: TRBJ1-2
d_call: -
v_call: TRBV29-1
clone_size: few
cdr3_nt: TGCAGCGTTTCTCGAACCACGGGGAGCGGCTACACCTTC
cdr3_aa: CSVSRTTGSGYTF

j_call: TRBJ1-2
d_call: TRBD1
v_call: TRBV9
clone_size: -
cdr3_nt: TGTGCCAGCAGCGTGATGACAGGGGAAGGCTACACCTTC
cdr3_aa: CASSVMTGEGYTF

j_call: TRBJ2-3
d_call: -
v_call: TRBV7-2
clone_size: -
cdr3_nt: TGTGCCAGCAGACCACCGGGGGCTGGCACAGATACGCAGTATTTT
cdr3_aa: CASRPPGAGTDTQYF

j_call: TRBJ2-2
d_call: -
v_call: TRBV25-1
clone_size: -
cdr3_nt: TGTGCCAGCAGTGAACTGGACAAGAACACCGGGGAGCTGTTTTTT
cdr3_aa: CASSELDKNTGELFF

j_call: TRBJ2-3
d_call: -
v_call: TRBV7-2
clone_size: -
cdr3_nt: TGTGCCAGCAACCTGCCAACTTTCACAGATACGCAGTATTTT
cdr3_aa: CASNLPTFTDTQYF

j_call: TRBJ2-1
d_call: TRBD2
v_call: TRBV4-3
clone_size: few
cdr3_nt: TGCGCCAGCAGCCAATCCTTAAGCGGGGGTCCTGGAAGCAATGAGCAGTTCTTC
cdr3_aa: CASSQSLSGGPGSNEQFF